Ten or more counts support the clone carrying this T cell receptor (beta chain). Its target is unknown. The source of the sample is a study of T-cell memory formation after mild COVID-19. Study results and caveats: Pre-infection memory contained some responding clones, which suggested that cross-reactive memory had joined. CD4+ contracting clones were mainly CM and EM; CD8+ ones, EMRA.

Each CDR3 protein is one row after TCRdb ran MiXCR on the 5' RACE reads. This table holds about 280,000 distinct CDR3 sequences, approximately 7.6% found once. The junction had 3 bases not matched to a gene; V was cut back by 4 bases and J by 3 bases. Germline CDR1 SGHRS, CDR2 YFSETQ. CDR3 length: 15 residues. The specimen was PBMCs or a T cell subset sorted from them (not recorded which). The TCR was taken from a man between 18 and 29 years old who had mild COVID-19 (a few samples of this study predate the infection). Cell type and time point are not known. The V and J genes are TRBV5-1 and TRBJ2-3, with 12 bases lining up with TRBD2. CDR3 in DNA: TGCGCCAGCAGCCTCGGGACTAGCGGGACAGATACGCAGTATTTT. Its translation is CASSLGTSGTDTQYF.